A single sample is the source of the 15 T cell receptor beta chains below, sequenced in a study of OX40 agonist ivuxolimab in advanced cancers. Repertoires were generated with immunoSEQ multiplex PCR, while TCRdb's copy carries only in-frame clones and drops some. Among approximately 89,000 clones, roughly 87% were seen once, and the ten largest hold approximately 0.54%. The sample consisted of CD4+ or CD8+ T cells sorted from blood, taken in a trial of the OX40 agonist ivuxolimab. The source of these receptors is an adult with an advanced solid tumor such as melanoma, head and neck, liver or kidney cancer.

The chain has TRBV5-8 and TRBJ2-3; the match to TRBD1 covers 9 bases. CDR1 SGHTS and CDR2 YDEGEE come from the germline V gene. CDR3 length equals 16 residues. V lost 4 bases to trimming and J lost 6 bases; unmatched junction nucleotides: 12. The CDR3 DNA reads TGTGCCAGCAGCGCCGGGCGGGACAGGGTGTTGGATACGCAGTATTTT. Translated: CASSAGRDRVLDTQYF.

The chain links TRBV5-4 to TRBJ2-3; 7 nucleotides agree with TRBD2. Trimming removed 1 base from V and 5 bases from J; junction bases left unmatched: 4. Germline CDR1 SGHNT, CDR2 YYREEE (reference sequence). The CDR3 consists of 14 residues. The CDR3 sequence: CASSLPGRVDTQYF. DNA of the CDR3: TGTGCCAGCAGCTTGCCGGGGAGGGTAGATACGCAGTATTTT.

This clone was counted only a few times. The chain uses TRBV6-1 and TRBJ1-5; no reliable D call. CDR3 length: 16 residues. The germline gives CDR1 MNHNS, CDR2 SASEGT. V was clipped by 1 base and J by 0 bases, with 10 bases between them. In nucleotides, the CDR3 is TGTGCCAGCAGTGAAGTAACCTCCAGTAGCAATCAGCCCCAGCATTTT. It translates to CASSEVTSSSNQPQHF.

CDR3 residues: CASSPSQSSGNTIYF. The CDR3 DNA reads TGTGCCAGCTCACCGAGTCAGTCCTCTGGAAACACCATATATTTT. The V gene is TRBV18, the J gene TRBJ1-3, with D hard to call. There are 15 residues in the CDR3. CDR1 is KGHSH, CDR2 LQKENI, per germline. V dropped 3 bases and J dropped 0 bases, with 9 bases sitting between them. The whole variable domain, filled in from reference TRBV18 and TRBJ1-3, reads NAGVMQNPRHLVRRRGQEARLRCSPMKGHSHVYWYRQLPEEGLKFMVYLQKENIIDESGMPKERFSAEFPKEGPSILRIQQVVRGDSAAYFCASSPSQSSGNTIYFGEGSWLTVV.

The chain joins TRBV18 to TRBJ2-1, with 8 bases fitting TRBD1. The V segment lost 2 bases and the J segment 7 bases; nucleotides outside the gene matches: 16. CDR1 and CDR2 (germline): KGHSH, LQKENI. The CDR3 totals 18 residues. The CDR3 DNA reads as TGTGCCAGCTCACCAGGAGAAGAGGACAGGGTGTTGGATAATGAGCAGTTCTTC. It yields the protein CASSPGEEDRVLDNEQFF.

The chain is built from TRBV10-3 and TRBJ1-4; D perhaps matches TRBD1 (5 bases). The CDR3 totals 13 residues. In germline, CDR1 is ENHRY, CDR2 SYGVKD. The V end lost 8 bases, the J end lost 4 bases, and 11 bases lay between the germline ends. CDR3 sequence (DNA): TGTGCCATCTCGCCAGGGAGTAATGAAAAACTGTTTTTT. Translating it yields CAISPGSNEKLFF.

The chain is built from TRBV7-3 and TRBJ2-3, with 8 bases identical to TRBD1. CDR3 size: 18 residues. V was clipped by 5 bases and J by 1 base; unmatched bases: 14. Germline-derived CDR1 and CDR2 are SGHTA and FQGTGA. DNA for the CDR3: TGTGCCAGCAGCCCGTATCACTCACAGGGGGGAGGCACAGATACGCAGTATTTT. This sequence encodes CASSPYHSQGGGTDTQYF.

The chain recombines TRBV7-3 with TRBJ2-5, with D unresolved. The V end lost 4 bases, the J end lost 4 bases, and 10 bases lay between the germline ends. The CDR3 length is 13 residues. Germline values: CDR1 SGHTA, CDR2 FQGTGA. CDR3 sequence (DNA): TGTGCCAGCAGCTCATCCCCCAGAGAGACCCAGTACTTC. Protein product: CASSSSPRETQYF.

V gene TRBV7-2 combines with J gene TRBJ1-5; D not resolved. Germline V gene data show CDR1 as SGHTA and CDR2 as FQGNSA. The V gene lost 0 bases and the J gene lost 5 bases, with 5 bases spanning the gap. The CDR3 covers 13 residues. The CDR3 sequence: CASSLARDQPQHF. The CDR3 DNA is TGTGCCAGCAGCTTAGCGAGGGATCAGCCCCAGCATTTT.

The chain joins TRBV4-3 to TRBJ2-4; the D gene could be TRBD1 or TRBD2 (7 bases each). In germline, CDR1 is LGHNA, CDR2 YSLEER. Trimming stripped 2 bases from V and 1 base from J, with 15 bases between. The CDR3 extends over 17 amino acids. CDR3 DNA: TGCGCCAGCAGCCAACAAACAGGGGAGGGGGCCAAAAACATTCAGTACTTC. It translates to CASSQQTGEGAKNIQYF.

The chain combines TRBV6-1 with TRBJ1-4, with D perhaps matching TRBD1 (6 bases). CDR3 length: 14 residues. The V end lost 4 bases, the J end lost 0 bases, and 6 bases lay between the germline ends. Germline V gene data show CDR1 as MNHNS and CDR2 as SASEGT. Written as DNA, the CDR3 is TGTGCCAGCAGTGCAGGGGCAACTAATGAAAAACTGTTTTTT. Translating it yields CASSAGATNEKLFF.

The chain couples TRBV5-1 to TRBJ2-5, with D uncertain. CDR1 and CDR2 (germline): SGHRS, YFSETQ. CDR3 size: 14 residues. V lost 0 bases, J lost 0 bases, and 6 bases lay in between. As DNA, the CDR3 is TGCGCCAGCAGCTTGGGGCCCTACCAAGAGACCCAGTACTTC. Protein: CASSLGPYQETQYF. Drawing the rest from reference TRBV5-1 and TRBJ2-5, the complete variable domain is KAGVTQTPRYLIKTRGQQVTLSCSPISGHRSVSWYQQTPGQGLQFLFEYFSETQRNKGNFPGRFSGRQFSNSRSEMNVSTLELGDSALYLCASSLGPYQETQYFGPGTRLLVL.

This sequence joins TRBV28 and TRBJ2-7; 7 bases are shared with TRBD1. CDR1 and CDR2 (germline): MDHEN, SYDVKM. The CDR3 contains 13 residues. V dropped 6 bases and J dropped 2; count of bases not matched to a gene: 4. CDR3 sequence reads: CASRTGLTYEQYF. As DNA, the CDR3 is TGTGCCAGCAGGACAGGGCTTACCTACGAGCAGTACTTC.

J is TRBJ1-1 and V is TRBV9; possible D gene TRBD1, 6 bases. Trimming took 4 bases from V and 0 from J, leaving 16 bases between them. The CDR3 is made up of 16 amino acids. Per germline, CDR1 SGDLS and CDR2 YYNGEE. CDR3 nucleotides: TGTGCCAGCAGCTCCGTCCCGGGACACATGAACACTGAAGCTTTCTTT. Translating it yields CASSSVPGHMNTEAFF.

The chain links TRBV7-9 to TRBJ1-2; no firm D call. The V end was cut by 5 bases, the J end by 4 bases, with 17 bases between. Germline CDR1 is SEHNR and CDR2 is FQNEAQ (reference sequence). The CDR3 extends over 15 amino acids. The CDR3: CASSVPGRRGYGYTF. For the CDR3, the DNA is TGTGCCAGCAGCGTCCCCGGGCGAAGAGGCTATGGCTACACCTTC.